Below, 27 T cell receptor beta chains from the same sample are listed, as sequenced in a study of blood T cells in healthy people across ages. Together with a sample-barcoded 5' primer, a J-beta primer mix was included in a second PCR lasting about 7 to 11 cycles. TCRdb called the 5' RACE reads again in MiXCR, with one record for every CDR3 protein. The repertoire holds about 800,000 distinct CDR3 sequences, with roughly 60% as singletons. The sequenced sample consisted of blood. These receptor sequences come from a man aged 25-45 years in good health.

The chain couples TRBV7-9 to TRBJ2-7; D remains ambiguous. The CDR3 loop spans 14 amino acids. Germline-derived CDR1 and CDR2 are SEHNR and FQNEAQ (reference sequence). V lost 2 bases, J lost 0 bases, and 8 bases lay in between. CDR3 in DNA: TGTGCCAGCAGCTTAAATCCTACCTCCTACGAGCAGTACTTC. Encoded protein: CASSLNPTSYEQYF.

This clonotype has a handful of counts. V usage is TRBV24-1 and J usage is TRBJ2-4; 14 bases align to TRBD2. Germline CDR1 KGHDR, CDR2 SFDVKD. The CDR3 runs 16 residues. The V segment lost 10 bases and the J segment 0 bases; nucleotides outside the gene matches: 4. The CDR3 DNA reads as TGTGCCACTCCGGGACTAGCGGGGGAAGCCAAAAACATTCAGTACTTC. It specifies CATPGLAGEAKNIQYF.

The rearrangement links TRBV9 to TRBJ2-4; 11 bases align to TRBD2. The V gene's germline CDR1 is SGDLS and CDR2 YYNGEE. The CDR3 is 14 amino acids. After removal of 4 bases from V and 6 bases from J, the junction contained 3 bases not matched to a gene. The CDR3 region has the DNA TGTGCCAGCAGCCCGGGACTAGCGGCAAACATTCAGTACTTC. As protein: CASSPGLAANIQYF.

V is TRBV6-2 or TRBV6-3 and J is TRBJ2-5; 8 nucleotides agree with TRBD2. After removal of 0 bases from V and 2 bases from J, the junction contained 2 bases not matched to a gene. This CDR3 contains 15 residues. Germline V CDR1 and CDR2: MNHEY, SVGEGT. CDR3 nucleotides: TGTGCCAGCAGTTACTCTGGGACTAGACAAGAGACCCAGTACTTC. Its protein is CASSYSGTRQETQYF.

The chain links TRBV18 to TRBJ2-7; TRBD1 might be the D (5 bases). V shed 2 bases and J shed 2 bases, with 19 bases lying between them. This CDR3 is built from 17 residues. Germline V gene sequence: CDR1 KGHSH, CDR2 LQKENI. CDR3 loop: CASSPIGAGFLPYEQYF. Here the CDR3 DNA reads TGTGCCAGCTCACCAATTGGGGCCGGATTTCTACCCTACGAGCAGTACTTC.

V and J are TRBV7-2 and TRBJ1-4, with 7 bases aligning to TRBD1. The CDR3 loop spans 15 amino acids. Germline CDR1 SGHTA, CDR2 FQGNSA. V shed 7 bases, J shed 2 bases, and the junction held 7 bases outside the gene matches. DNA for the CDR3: TGTGCCAGCAACCCAGGGGGATCTACTAATGAAAAACTGTTTTTT. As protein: CASNPGGSTNEKLFF.

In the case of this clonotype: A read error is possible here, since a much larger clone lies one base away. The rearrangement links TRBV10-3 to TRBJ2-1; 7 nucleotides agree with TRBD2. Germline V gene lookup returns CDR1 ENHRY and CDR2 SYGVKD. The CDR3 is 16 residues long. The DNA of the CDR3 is TGTGCCATCATGAGGGGCGCTAGCGGAACCTACAGTGAGCAGTTCTTC. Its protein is CAIMRGASGTYSEQFF.

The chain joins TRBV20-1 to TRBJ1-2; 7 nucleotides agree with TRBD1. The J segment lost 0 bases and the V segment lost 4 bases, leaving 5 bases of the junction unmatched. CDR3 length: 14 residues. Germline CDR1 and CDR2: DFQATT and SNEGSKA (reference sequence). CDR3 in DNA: TGCAGTGCTAAGGGACAGTCTCCTAACTATGGCTACACCTTC. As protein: CSAKGQSPNYGYTF.

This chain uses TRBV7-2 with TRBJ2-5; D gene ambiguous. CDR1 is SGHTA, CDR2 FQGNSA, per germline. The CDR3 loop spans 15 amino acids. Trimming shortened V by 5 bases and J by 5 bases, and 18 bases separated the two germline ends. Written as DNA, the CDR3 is TGTGCCAGCAGCCCGCGGCGACGCGGCGTGGAGACCCAGTACTTC. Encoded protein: CASSPRRRGVETQYF.

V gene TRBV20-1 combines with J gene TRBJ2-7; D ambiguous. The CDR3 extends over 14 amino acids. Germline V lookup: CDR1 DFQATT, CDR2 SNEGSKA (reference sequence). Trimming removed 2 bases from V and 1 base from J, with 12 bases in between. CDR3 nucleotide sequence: TGCAGTGCTAGAAATCTAGGATATTCCTACGAGCAGTACTTC. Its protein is CSARNLGYSYEQYF.

The DNA for the CDR3 is TGTGCCAGCAGCCGGGATCCTGACACAGATACGCAGTATTTT. Translated: CASSRDPDTDTQYF. The chain carries TRBV13 and TRBJ2-3; D is perhaps TRBD2 (5 bases). Deletions cut 5 bases from V and 2 bases from J, with 11 bases between. The CDR3 has 14 amino acids. The germline CDR1 and CDR2 sequences are PRHDT and FYEKMQ (reference sequence). The full variable domain, in which reference TRBV13 and TRBJ2-3 provide the parts outside the CDR3, is AAGVIQSPRHLIKEKRETATLKCYPIPRHDTVYWYQQGPGQDPQFLISFYEKMQSDKGSIPDRFSAQQFSDYHSELNMSSLELGDSALYFCASSRDPDTDTQYFGPGTRLTVL.

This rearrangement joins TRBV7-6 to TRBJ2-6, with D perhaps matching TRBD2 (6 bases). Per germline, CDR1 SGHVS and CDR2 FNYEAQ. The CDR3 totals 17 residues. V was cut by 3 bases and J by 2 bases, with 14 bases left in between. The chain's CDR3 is CASSLGRRGTGANVLTF. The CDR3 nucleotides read TGTGCCAGCAGCTTGGGGCGGAGGGGCACTGGGGCCAACGTCCTGACTTTC.

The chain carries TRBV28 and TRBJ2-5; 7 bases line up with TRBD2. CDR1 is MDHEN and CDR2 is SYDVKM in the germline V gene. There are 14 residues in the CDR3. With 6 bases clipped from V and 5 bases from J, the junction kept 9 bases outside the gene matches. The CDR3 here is CASSSRTSRETQYF. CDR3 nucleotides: TGTGCCAGCAGCTCACGGACTAGTCGGGAGACCCAGTACTTC.

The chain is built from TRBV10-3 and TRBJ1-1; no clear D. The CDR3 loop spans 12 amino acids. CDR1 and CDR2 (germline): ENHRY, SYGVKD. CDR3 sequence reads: CAIASQNTEAFF. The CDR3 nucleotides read TGTGCTATCGCGTCACAGAACACTGAAGCTTTCTTT.

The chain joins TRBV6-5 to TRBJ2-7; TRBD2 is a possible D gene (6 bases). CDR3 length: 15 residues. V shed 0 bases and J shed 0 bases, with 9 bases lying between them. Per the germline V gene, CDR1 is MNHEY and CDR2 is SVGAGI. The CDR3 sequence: CASSYSSGVSYEQYF. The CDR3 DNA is TGTGCCAGCAGTTACTCTAGCGGAGTCTCCTACGAGCAGTACTTC.

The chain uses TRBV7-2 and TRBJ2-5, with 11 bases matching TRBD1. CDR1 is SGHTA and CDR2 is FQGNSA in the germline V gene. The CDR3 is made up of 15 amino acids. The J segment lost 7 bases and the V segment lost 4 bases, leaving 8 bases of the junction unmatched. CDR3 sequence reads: CASSSDRGPAWTQYF. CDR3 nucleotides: TGTGCCAGCAGCTCGGACAGGGGGCCGGCATGGACCCAGTACTTC.

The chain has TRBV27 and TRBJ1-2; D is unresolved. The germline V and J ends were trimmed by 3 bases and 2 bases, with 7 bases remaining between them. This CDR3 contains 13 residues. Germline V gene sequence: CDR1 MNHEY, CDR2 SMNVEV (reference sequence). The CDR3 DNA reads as TGTGCCAGCAGTTTTCAGGACAACTATGGCTACACCTTC. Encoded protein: CASSFQDNYGYTF.

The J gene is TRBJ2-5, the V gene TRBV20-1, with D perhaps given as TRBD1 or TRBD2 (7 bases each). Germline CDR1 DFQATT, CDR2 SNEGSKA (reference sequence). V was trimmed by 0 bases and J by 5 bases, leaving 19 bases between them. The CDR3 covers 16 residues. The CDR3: CSARDQQGGSPETQYF. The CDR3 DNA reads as TGCAGTGCTAGAGATCAGCAGGGGGGGTCACCGGAGACCCAGTACTTC.

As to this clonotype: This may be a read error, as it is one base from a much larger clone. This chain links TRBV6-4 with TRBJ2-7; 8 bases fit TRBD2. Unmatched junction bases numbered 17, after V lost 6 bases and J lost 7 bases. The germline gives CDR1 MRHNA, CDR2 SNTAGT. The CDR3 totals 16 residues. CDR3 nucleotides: TGTGCCAGCAGCACGACCCCCGGCGGGAGGCTTGTTGAGCAGTACTTC. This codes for CASSTTPGGRLVEQYF.

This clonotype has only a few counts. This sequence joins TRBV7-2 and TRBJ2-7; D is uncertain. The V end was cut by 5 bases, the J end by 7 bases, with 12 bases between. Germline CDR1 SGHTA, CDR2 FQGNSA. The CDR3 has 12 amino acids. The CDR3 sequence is CASSAYFSEQYF. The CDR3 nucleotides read TGTGCCAGCAGCGCCTACTTCAGTGAGCAGTACTTC.

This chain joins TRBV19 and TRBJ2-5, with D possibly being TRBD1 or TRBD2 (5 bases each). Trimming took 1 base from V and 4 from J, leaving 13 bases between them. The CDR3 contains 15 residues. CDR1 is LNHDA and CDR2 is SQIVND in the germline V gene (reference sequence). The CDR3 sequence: CASSIGSGTAETQYF. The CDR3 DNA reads TGTGCCAGTAGTATAGGGTCAGGGACGGCAGAGACCCAGTACTTC.

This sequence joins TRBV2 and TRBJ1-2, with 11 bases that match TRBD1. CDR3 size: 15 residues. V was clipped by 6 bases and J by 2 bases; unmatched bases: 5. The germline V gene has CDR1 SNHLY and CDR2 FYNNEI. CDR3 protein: CASSDGTGGNYGYTF. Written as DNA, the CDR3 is TGTGCCAGCAGCGATGGGACAGGGGGAAACTATGGCTACACCTTC. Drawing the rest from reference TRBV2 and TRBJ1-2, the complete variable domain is EPEVTQTPSHQVTQMGQEVILRCVPISNHLYFYWYRQILGQKVEFLVSFYNNEISEKSEIFDDQFSVERPDGSNFTLKIRSTKLEDSAMYFCASSDGTGGNYGYTFGSGTRLTVV.

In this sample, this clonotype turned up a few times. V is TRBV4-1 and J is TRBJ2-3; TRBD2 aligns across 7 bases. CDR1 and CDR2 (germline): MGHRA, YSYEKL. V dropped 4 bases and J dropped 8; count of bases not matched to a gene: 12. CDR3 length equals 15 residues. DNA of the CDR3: TGCGCCAGCAGCCGTTCGTGGGGAGGGCCAGTTACGCAGTATTTT. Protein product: CASSRSWGGPVTQYF.

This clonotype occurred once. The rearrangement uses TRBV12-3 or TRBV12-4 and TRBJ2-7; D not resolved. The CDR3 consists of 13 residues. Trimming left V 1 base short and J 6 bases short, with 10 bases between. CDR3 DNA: TGTGCCAGCAGTTTAGGACCACGCCTCGAGCAGTACTTC. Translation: CASSLGPRLEQYF.

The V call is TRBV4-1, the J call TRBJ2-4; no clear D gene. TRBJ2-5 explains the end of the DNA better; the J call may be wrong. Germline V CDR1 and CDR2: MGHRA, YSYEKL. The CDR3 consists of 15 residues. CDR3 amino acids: CASSQWAGRQETQYF. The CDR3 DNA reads TGCGCCAGCAGCCAATGGGCTGGGCGACAAGAGACCCAGTACTTC.

The CDR3: CASSQDPWLGSPLHF. CDR3 nucleotides: TGCGCCAGCAGCCAAGACCCTTGGCTTGGTTCACCCCTCCACTTT. The chain employs TRBV4-1 and TRBJ1-6; no definite D call. Germline CDR1 reads MGHRA; CDR2 reads YSYEKL. Between the trimmed V and J ends, which lost 0 bases and 9 bases, there was a span of 12 bases. The CDR3 consists of 15 residues.

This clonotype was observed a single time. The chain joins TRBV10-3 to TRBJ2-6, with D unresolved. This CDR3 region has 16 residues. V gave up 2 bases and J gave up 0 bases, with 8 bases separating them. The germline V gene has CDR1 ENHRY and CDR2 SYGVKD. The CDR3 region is CAISEARNSGANVLTF. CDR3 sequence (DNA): TGTGCCATCAGTGAGGCCCGCAACTCTGGGGCCAACGTCCTGACTTTC.